This TCR beta chain is drawn from a study of T-cell reconstitution after alpha-beta-depleted transplantation in children. Preparation of the TCRbeta library was carried out with unique molecular identifiers. Via MiXCR, TCRdb re-called the PCR reads, giving one row per CDR3 protein. The data hold hundreds of thousands of distinct CDR3 sequences, with approximately 9.5% observed a single time. This CDR3 has 13 residues. V was shortened by 7 bases and J by 3 bases, with 12 bases between the two germline ends. Germline CDR1 is LGHNA and CDR2 is YNFKEQ. This clonotype was detected only a few times. V usage is TRBV4-2 and J usage is TRBJ1-2, with TRBD1 as a possible D gene (5 bases). The material was PBMCs from the stem cell graft donor, obtained from the stem cell graft. The clonotype comes from a human donor who donated a stem cell graft to a child with acute lymphoblastic leukemia. The CDR3 loop reads CASTAGSHYGYTF. CDR3 nucleotide sequence: TGTGCCAGCACCGCAGGGTCTCACTATGGCTACACCTTC.